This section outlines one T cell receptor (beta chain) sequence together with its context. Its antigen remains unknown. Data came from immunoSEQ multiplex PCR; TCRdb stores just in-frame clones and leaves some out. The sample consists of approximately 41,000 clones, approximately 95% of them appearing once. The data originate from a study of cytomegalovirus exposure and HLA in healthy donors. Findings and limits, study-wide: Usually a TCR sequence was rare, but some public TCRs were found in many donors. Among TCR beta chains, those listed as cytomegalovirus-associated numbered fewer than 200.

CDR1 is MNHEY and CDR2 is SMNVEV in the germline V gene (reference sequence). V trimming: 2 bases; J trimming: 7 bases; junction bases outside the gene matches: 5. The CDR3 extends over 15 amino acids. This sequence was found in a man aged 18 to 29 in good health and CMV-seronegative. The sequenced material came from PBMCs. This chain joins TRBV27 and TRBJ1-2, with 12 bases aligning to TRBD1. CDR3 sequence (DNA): TGTGCCAGCAGTTTACGGGCGGGACAGGGGGCTGGCTACACCTTC. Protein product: CASSLRAGQGAGYTF.